The present T cell receptor (beta chain) was sequenced within a study of blood T cells in healthy people across ages. Turning to the study itself: Template switching picked up about one barcoded beta molecule for each two T cells.

Primed by a sample-barcoded 5' primer and a J-beta primer mix, a second PCR proceeded for 7 to 11 cycles. A single record per CDR3 protein comes from TCRdb applying MiXCR to the 5' RACE reads. The data show 890,000 or so distinct CDR3 sequences, with about 59% seen just once and approximately 30% held by the top ten. Deletions cut 0 bases from V and 2 bases from J, with 5 bases between. CDR1 and CDR2 (germline): SGHNT, YENEEA. This CDR3 contains 15 residues. The origin of this receptor is a young man in good health. The chain recombines TRBV11-3 with TRBJ2-6; D is ambiguous. Sequencing was carried out using blood. CDR3 residues: CASSLDTAGANVLTF. The CDR3, as DNA: TGTGCCAGCAGCTTAGATACGGCTGGGGCCAACGTCCTGACTTTC.